What follows are 29 T cell receptor beta chains derived from one specimen sequenced in a study of cytomegalovirus exposure and HLA in healthy donors. The PCR ran on 60 Vbeta and 13 Jbeta primers. The repertoire was sequenced with immunoSEQ multiplex PCR; TCRdb's copy has only in-frame clones and lacks some. The sample consists of 60,000 to 90,000 clones, approximately 63% of them appearing once. What was sequenced was PBMCs. Receptors were obtained from a woman between 45 and 60 years old in good health and CMV-seropositive.

A few counts support this clone. This sequence joins TRBV28 and TRBJ2-5, with TRBD1 matching over 8 bases. CDR3 size: 16 residues. Germline V gene sequence: CDR1 MDHEN, CDR2 SYDVKM. Trimming removed 6 bases from V and 5 bases from J; junction bases left unmatched: 14. The CDR3 region is CASRGADRGIGETQYF. For the CDR3, the DNA is TGTGCCAGCAGGGGCGCTGACAGGGGAATCGGGGAGACCCAGTACTTC.

Only a few counts were recorded for this clone. V usage is TRBV6-5 and J usage is TRBJ2-5, with D uncertain. Trimming cost V 6 bases and J 2 bases, with 4 bases left between them. This CDR3 is 11 amino acids long. Germline V gene lookup returns CDR1 MNHEY and CDR2 SVGAGI. The CDR3 DNA is TGTGCCAGCAGGCGACAAGAGACCCAGTACTTC. Translation: CASRRQETQYF.

The chain has TRBV7-9 and TRBJ1-1; TRBD1 matches at 10 bases. This CDR3 region has 15 residues. Per the germline V gene, CDR1 is SEHNR and CDR2 is FQNEAQ (reference sequence). The ends lost 3 bases at V and 4 bases at J; junction bases unmatched: 5. The chain's CDR3 is CASSLGTGEGTEAFF. DNA of the CDR3: TGTGCCAGCAGCTTGGGGACAGGGGAAGGCACTGAAGCTTTCTTT. Drawing the rest from reference TRBV7-9 and TRBJ1-1, the complete variable domain is DTGVSQNPRHKITKRGQNVTFRCDPISEHNRLYWYRQTLGQGPEFLTYFQNEAQLEKSRLLSDRFSAERPKGSFSTLEIQRTEQGDSAMYLCASSLGTGEGTEAFFGQGTRLTVV.

This clone was detected only a few times. V usage is TRBV6-5 and J usage is TRBJ2-5, with TRBD2 identical over 8 bases. CDR1 and CDR2 from the germline V gene are MNHEY and SVGAGI. The CDR3 contains 15 residues. V lost 5 bases and J lost 9; bases outside the gene matches: 14. The chain's CDR3 is CASSVSSGGAVAQYF. Here the CDR3 DNA reads TGTGCCAGCAGTGTTTCCAGCGGGGGCGCCGTGGCCCAGTACTTC.

V and J are TRBV27 and TRBJ2-5; D not resolved. CDR1 and CDR2 from the germline V gene are MNHEY and SMNVEV (reference sequence). CDR3 length: 14 residues. V was shortened by 3 bases and J by 5 bases, with 13 bases between the two germline ends. Here the CDR3 reads CASSFTSPHETQYF. DNA for the CDR3: TGTGCCAGCAGTTTCACAAGTCCACATGAGACCCAGTACTTC.

This chain connects TRBV19 to TRBJ1-1; 7 nucleotides match TRBD1. The CDR3 spans 16 residues. J gave up 1 base and V 5 bases, and 10 bases lay outside the gene matches. Germline V gene lookup returns CDR1 LNHDA and CDR2 SQIVND (reference sequence). CDR3 residues: CASSAPLRGSNTEAFF. CDR3 DNA sequence: TGTGCCAGTAGTGCACCTCTCAGGGGGTCGAACACTGAAGCTTTCTTT.

The chain joins TRBV2 to TRBJ2-7; perhaps TRBD2 as D (5 bases). The CDR3 loop spans 13 amino acids. Between the trimmed V and J ends, which lost 7 bases and 5 bases, there was a span of 15 bases. The germline gives CDR1 SNHLY, CDR2 FYNNEI. CDR3 sequence: CASTRRPLDEQYF. The CDR3 nucleotides are TGTGCCAGCACCAGGAGGCCCCTCGACGAGCAGTACTTC.

The chain recombines TRBV28 with TRBJ2-7, with TRBD1 as a possible D gene (6 bases). The ends were cut back, 3 bases at V and 4 bases at J, with 10 bases in the middle. This CDR3 has 13 residues. Germline V gene lookup returns CDR1 MDHEN and CDR2 SYDVKM. CDR3 amino acids: CASSFGGPYEQYF. The CDR3 nucleotides read TGTGCCAGCAGTTTTGGGGGCCCATACGAGCAGTACTTC.

The V gene is TRBV2, the J gene TRBJ2-5; 10 bases are a match to TRBD2. J lost 10 bases, V lost 6 bases, and 8 bases had no gene match. The CDR3 contains 13 residues. Germline CDR1 SNHLY, CDR2 FYNNEI. CDR3 sequence (DNA): TGTGCCAGCAGAGGGACTAGCGCAATTTTCCAGTACTTC. This gives the protein CASRGTSAIFQYF.

The chain is built from TRBV9 and TRBJ1-6; D not resolved. Trimming took 0 bases from V and 1 from J, leaving 8 bases between them. Germline CDR1 and CDR2: SGDLS and YYNGEE. The CDR3 has 16 residues. This chain's CDR3 is CASSVDHSSYNSPLHF. In nucleotides, the CDR3 is TGTGCCAGCAGCGTAGACCACAGTTCCTATAATTCACCCCTCCACTTT.

The J gene is TRBJ2-3, the V gene TRBV10-3; 13 nucleotides line up with TRBD2. J lost 1 base, V lost 3 bases, and 10 bases had no gene match. The CDR3 is 19 amino acids. Germline values: CDR1 ENHRY, CDR2 SYGVKD. CDR3 protein: CAISETSGRAGGGTDTQYF. The CDR3 bases are TGTGCCATCAGTGAAACTAGCGGGAGGGCAGGCGGTGGCACAGATACGCAGTATTTT.

The gene calls are TRBV7-9 and TRBJ2-5, with TRBD2 identical over 11 bases. Germline CDR1 SEHNR, CDR2 FQNEAQ (reference sequence). V lost 5 bases to trimming and J lost 5 bases; unmatched junction nucleotides: 10. The CDR3 extends over 16 amino acids. The CDR3 is CASSPVPLAGVETQYF. DNA of the CDR3: TGTGCCAGCAGCCCCGTCCCACTAGCGGGAGTGGAGACCCAGTACTTC.

This sequence joins TRBV28 and TRBJ1-1; no definite D call. This CDR3 is built from 14 residues. Germline loops: CDR1 MDHEN, CDR2 SYDVKM. The ends were cut back, 0 bases at V and 1 base at J, with 6 bases in the middle. This CDR3 is CASSLWAGNTEAFF. The CDR3 DNA sequence: TGTGCCAGCAGTTTATGGGCAGGGAACACTGAAGCTTTCTTT.

The chain joins TRBV10-1 to TRBJ2-5; 8 nucleotides align to TRBD2. From germline, CDR1 is WNHNN and CDR2 SYGVQD (reference sequence). This CDR3 spans 15 amino acids. V dropped 0 bases and J dropped 3; count of bases not matched to a gene: 3. The CDR3 sequence is CASSESGLGKETQYF. Here the CDR3 DNA reads TGCGCCAGCAGTGAGTCGGGACTAGGGAAAGAGACCCAGTACTTC.

The chain combines TRBV9 with TRBJ2-2; TRBD1 might be the D (6 bases). Looked up from germline, CDR1 is SGDLS and CDR2 is YYNGEE. The length of the CDR3 is 15 residues. V lost 4 bases to trimming and J lost 4 bases, with 14 bases between them. The CDR3 DNA sequence: TGTGCCAGCAGCCTACAGGGTTCGGTCACCGGGGAGCTGTTTTTT. Its protein product is CASSLQGSVTGELFF.

The chain recombines TRBV28 with TRBJ1-5; the D is unclear. V lost 10 bases and J 0 bases, leaving 10 bases between the germline ends. The CDR3 loop spans 13 amino acids. The germline V gene encodes CDR1 MDHEN and CDR2 SYDVKM. The CDR3 DNA follows: TGTGCCACGACTCCTTATAGCAATCAGCCCCAGCATTTT. As protein: CATTPYSNQPQHF.

The DNA of the CDR3 is TGCGCCAGCAGCAACCGGGACTCGAACGCGATAGATACGCAGTATTTT. This sequence encodes CASSNRDSNAIDTQYF. The rearrangement uses TRBV5-1 and TRBJ2-3, with D maybe TRBD2 (6 bases). The CDR3 totals 16 residues. The germline V gene encodes CDR1 SGHRS and CDR2 YFSETQ. The V and J ends lost 4 bases and 5 bases respectively, with 20 bases between them.

The CDR3 DNA reads TGTGCCAGCAGCGCCCAGGGGGCTGCCTACGAGCAGTACTTC. It specifies CASSAQGAAYEQYF. The V call is TRBV7-9, the J call TRBJ2-7; 8 bases match TRBD1. V dropped 5 bases and J dropped 2; count of bases not matched to a gene: 5. This CDR3 spans 14 amino acids. The germline gives CDR1 SEHNR, CDR2 FQNEAQ (reference sequence).

The chain employs TRBV29-1 and TRBJ1-3, with a possible D match to TRBD1 (5 bases). Between the trimmed V and J ends, which lost 3 bases and 3 bases, there was a span of 6 bases. Per the germline V gene, CDR1 is SQVTM and CDR2 is ANQGSEA. The CDR3 loop spans 12 amino acids. CDR3 DNA: TGCAGCGTTGAGCAGGGTGGAAACACCATATATTTT. This sequence encodes CSVEQGGNTIYF.

The chain combines TRBV9 with TRBJ2-1; 8 positions agree with TRBD2. Trimming removed 3 bases from V and 6 bases from J; junction bases left unmatched: 5. Germline loops: CDR1 SGDLS, CDR2 YYNGEE. The CDR3 is made up of 14 amino acids. For the CDR3, the DNA is TGTGCCAGCAGCGCGGGACTAGTGGGCAATGAGCAGTTCTTC. This codes for CASSAGLVGNEQFF. Full variable domain (outside the CDR3, taken from reference TRBV9 and TRBJ2-1): DSGVTQTPKHLITATGQRVTLRCSPRSGDLSVYWYQQSLDQGLQFLIQYYNGEERAKGNILERFSAQQFPDLHSELNLSSLELGDSALYFCASSAGLVGNEQFFGPGTRLTVL.

This chain's CDR3 is CASSSAGPSDTQYF. In DNA, the CDR3 is TGCGCCAGCAGCTCGGCGGGTCCCTCAGATACGCAGTATTTT. The rearrangement joins TRBV5-1 to TRBJ2-3; weak D call: TRBD2 (5 bases). Trimming took 3 bases from V and 4 from J, leaving 12 bases between them. The CDR3 covers 14 residues. Germline loops: CDR1 SGHRS, CDR2 YFSETQ.

Only a few counts were recorded for this clone. V is TRBV12-5 and J is TRBJ2-2; TRBD2 might be the D (5 bases). This CDR3 has 12 amino acids. Trimming stripped 3 bases from V and 6 bases from J, with 5 bases between. Germline loops: CDR1 LGHNT, CDR2 FRNRAP. The CDR3 DNA follows: TGTGCTAGTGGTTTTAGCGCCGGGGAGCTGTTTTTT. This encodes CASGFSAGELFF.

This clone was seen a few times. The rearrangement joins TRBV5-4 to TRBJ1-1, with 8 bases matching TRBD1. The V and J ends lost 10 bases and 3 bases, in that order; junction bases with no gene match: 11. The V gene's germline CDR1 is SGHNT and CDR2 YYREEE (reference sequence). The CDR3 contains 14 residues. In nucleotides, the CDR3 is TGTGCCGGACAAGACAGGGGAGGGGACACTGAAGCTTTCTTT. It codes for CAGQDRGGDTEAFF.

This clone was counted only a few times. CDR3 amino acids: CASSFGTGRNQPQHF. CDR3 bases: TGTGCCAGCAGCTTTGGGACAGGAAGAAATCAGCCCCAGCATTTT. This chain connects TRBV5-6 to TRBJ1-5; 8 bases match TRBD1. The CDR3 runs 15 residues. J was trimmed by 4 bases and V by 2 bases; bases with no gene match: 5. CDR1 is SGHDT and CDR2 is YYEEEE in the germline V gene.

J is TRBJ1-1 and V is TRBV29-1; TRBD1 matches at 7 bases. V shed 8 bases, J shed 1 base, and the junction held 13 bases outside the gene matches. CDR3 size: 15 residues. CDR1 and CDR2 (germline): SQVTM, ANQGSEA. The CDR3 sequence is CSTSATRQGNTEAFF. CDR3 nucleotides: TGCAGCACGAGCGCCACCCGACAGGGGAACACTGAAGCTTTCTTT. Combining the CDR3 with reference TRBV29-1 and TRBJ1-1 gives the whole variable domain SAVISQKPSRDICQRGTSLTIQCQVDSQVTMMFWYRQQPGQSLTLIATANQGSEATYESGFVIDKFPISRPNLTFSTLTVSNMSPEDSSIYLCSTSATRQGNTEAFFGQGTRLTVV.

This chain links TRBV10-3 with TRBJ2-7, with 7 bases that match TRBD1. The CDR3 extends over 13 amino acids. Trimming took 4 bases from V and 2 from J; bases not matched to a gene: 2. Germline V gene lookup returns CDR1 ENHRY and CDR2 SYGVKD. The CDR3 spells CAISGTGTYEQYF. As DNA, the CDR3 is TGTGCCATCAGTGGGACAGGTACCTACGAGCAGTACTTC.

V usage is TRBV15 and J usage is TRBJ2-1, with a possible D match to TRBD1 (6 bases). This CDR3 comprises 17 residues. The V gene's germline CDR1 is LNHNV and CDR2 YYDKDF (reference sequence). Deletions cut 0 bases from V and 0 bases from J, with 12 bases between. CDR3 sequence reads: CATSRDSDRSSYNEQFF. CDR3 DNA: TGTGCCACCAGCAGAGATAGCGACAGGAGCTCCTACAATGAGCAGTTCTTC. The full variable domain, its missing parts supplied by reference TRBV15 and TRBJ2-1, is DAMVIQNPRYQVTQFGKPVTLSCSQTLNHNVMYWYQQKSSQAPKLLFHYYDKDFNNEADTPDNFQSRRPNTSFCFLDIRSPGLGDTAMYLCATSRDSDRSSYNEQFFGPGTRLTVL.

This clone came up once. The chain links TRBV4-3 to TRBJ2-7; 11 bases map to TRBD2. This CDR3 is built from 19 residues. Trimming cost V 0 bases and J 2 bases; bases outside gene matches: 12. Germline lookup yields CDR1 LGHNA and CDR2 YSLEER. CDR3 in amino acids: CASSQEWGLAATSTYEQYF. CDR3 in DNA: TGCGCCAGCAGCCAAGAATGGGGACTAGCGGCTACCTCAACCTACGAGCAGTACTTC.

The chain uses TRBV9 and TRBJ1-1; no firm D call. Germline CDR1 is SGDLS and CDR2 is YYNGEE. The V gene lost 0 bases and the J gene lost 1 base, with 10 bases spanning the gap. This CDR3 spans 15 amino acids. The CDR3: CASSVEGGGNTEAFF. Here the CDR3 DNA reads TGTGCCAGCAGCGTAGAAGGAGGAGGGAACACTGAAGCTTTCTTT.